Sequencing of this T cell receptor beta chain was carried out in a study of PD-1 blockade in classical Hodgkin lymphoma. Germline V gives CDR1 KGHSH, CDR2 LQKENI. The CDR3 is made up of 16 amino acids. Trimming took 0 bases from V and 3 from J, leaving 11 bases between them. The time point was: cycle 4 day 1 (C4D1), after less than seven weeks of nivolumab. No patient escaped relapse after autologous stem cell transplantation, and brentuximab vedotin exposure varied. Purification of CD4+ T cells from thawed PBMCs was performed via magnetic negative selection. Turning to this clone: Its matching antigen is unknown.

Profiling relied on immunoSEQ multiplex PCR, and the TCRdb table lists in-frame clones only, not all of them. Here the sample spans almost 30,000 clones, about 82% being singletons. Study-wide findings and caveats: Relapsed/refractory patients reportedly had lower baseline diversity than newly diagnosed patients.

This sequence joins TRBV18 and TRBJ2-2, with D possibly being TRBD2 (5 bases). The specimen comprised CD4+ T cells from blood, sampled before the fourth cycle of nivolumab. The TCR originated in a human donor with classical Hodgkin lymphoma. CDR3 DNA: TGTGCCAGCTCACCACCCGGGGTCCCCCACACCGGGGAGCTGTTTTTT. The encoded protein is CASSPPGVPHTGELFF.